This T cell receptor beta chain was captured by sequencing in a study of metastatic and nonmetastatic thyroid tumors. Background on the study: Repertoire data that came from the blood and tumor or nodule tissue of malignant and benign thyroid patients were compared. General study points: It was reported that TCR beta diversity was significantly higher in malignant thyroid tumors than benign nodules, in blood and tumor.

V lost 1 base, J lost 7 bases, and 13 bases lay in between. The CDR3 sequence is 14 residues long. Per the germline V gene, CDR1 is SGHTA and CDR2 is FQGNSA. Every patient underwent thyroid surgery untreated. Source study methods: CDR3 was compared across clinicopathological groups, and the resulting differences were used to build a distant-metastasis classifier for papillary thyroid cancer. TCRdb re-called the PCR reads through MiXCR. TCRdb, not the authors, supplied the V and J calls. The sample carries 20,000 to 25,000 clones, more than 12% recorded once. This clone has a count of ten or more. Its antigen is currently unknown.

Sequences were obtained from tumor tissue. This receptor was taken from a female donor with papillary thyroid cancer or a benign thyroid nodule (not recorded which). Some clones in this sample may be carry-over from other donors' samples. V usage is TRBV7-2 and J usage is TRBJ2-5; no clear D gene. CDR3 protein: CASSLEPSVRTQYF. The CDR3 nucleotides are TGTGCCAGCAGCTTAGAACCTTCAGTGAGGACCCAGTACTTC.